This TCR beta chain comes out of a study of cytomegalovirus exposure and HLA in healthy donors. Overall study findings and caveats: On later analysis, the bulk of CMV-associated TCR beta chains appeared to be HLA-restricted. It was in a later analysis that TCR association rates were seen to vary by HLA locus, highest for DRB1 and lowest for HLA-C.

PCR was performed using 60 Vbeta and 13 Jbeta primers. The table came from immunoSEQ multiplex PCR; TCRdb's copy has only in-frame clones and leaves some out. The sample has about 130,000 clones; 81% are singletons. CDR1 and CDR2 from the germline V gene are MDHEN and SYDVKM. Deletions cut 8 bases from V and 8 bases from J, with 18 bases between. The CDR3 extends over 13 amino acids. As for this clone: Its antigen is as yet unknown.

Sequencing input: PBMCs. The receptor comes from a woman aged 40 to 55 in good health and CMV-seropositive. The J gene is TRBJ1-1, the V gene TRBV28; D gene uncertain. Here the CDR3 DNA reads TGTGCCAGCGGGGAGAAGTACCCGATCGAAGCTTTCTTT. It yields the protein CASGEKYPIEAFF.